Listed below are T cell receptor beta chains from one sample, sequenced in a study of T cell responses to AZD1222 COVID-19 vaccine. The method was immunoSEQ multiplex PCR; TCRdb's version includes in-frame clones alone and lacks a portion of them. The sample gives 100,000 to 140,000 clones, approximately 86% of which show up once; around 4.5% is in the top ten. Sequenced here: peripheral blood, sampled on day 0 of AZD1222 vaccination. The receptors here all came from an adult in good health. Both conserved end residues are part of each CDR3. A D gene is named only where the DNA matches it firmly. Expanded clones get a size class; other rows say once, few or many, or leave the size out.

J gene: TRBJ1-5
V gene: TRBV6-2/TRBV6-3
clone size: -
D gene: -
CDR3 DNA: TGTGCCAGCAGTTACCCTTCAGGGGGCAATCAGCCCCAGCATTTT
CDR3 protein: CASSYPSGGNQPQHF

J gene: TRBJ1-2
V gene: TRBV5-1
clone size: few
D gene: TRBD1
CDR3 DNA: TGCGCCAGCAGCTCCACACAGGGGCAGGGCTACACCTTC
CDR3 protein: CASSSTQGQGYTF

J gene: TRBJ2-7
V gene: TRBV7-2
clone size: -
D gene: -
CDR3 DNA: TGTGCCAGCAGTGGATACGAGCAGTACTTC
CDR3 protein: CASSGYEQYF

J gene: TRBJ2-7
V gene: TRBV6-1
clone size: few
D gene: -
CDR3 DNA: TGTGCCAGCAGTGAAGGGGGGGACAGCTCCTACGAGCAGTACTTC
CDR3 protein: CASSEGGDSSYEQYF

J gene: TRBJ2-7
V gene: TRBV14
clone size: -
D gene: -
CDR3 DNA: TGTGCCAGCAGCCAAGACGGGGCCGGTTGGACACCCTCTGGTGAGCAGTACTTC
CDR3 protein: CASSQDGAGWTPSGEQYF

J gene: TRBJ1-2
V gene: TRBV19
clone size: -
D gene: TRBD1
CDR3 DNA: TGTGCCAGCGTGGACAGGGGGTATAACTATGGCTACACCTTC
CDR3 protein: CASVDRGYNYGYTF

J gene: TRBJ2-7
V gene: TRBV4-1
clone size: -
D gene: -
CDR3 DNA: TGCGCCAGCAGCCACATGGAGGGGCGGGGTCCAAGCTCCTACGAGCAGTACTTC
CDR3 protein: CASSHMEGRGPSSYEQYF

J gene: TRBJ1-6
V gene: TRBV5-6
clone size: -
D gene: -
CDR3 DNA: TGTGCCAGCAGGCTTGGGGGGGCCCCTAATTCACCCCTCCACTTT
CDR3 protein: CASRLGGAPNSPLHF

J gene: TRBJ2-7
V gene: TRBV5-6
clone size: -
D gene: -
CDR3 DNA: TGTGCCAGCAGCTCGCGCCACTACGAGCAGTACTTC
CDR3 protein: CASSSRHYEQYF

J gene: TRBJ1-1
V gene: TRBV12-3/TRBV12-4
clone size: -
D gene: TRBD1
CDR3 DNA: TGTGCCAGCAGTTTACAGGGGGCCACTGAAGCTTTCTTT
CDR3 protein: CASSLQGATEAFF

J gene: TRBJ2-5
V gene: TRBV5-4
clone size: -
D gene: TRBD2
CDR3 DNA: TGTGCCAGCAGCTTCTTTAGCGGGGCAGAGACCCAGTACTTC
CDR3 protein: CASSFFSGAETQYF